This T cell receptor (beta chain) was observed in a study of blood T cell repertoires in COVID-19. Study as a whole: Some COVID-19 samples were acute and others convalescent; all came from the United States, Italy and Spain. In each case, the material was cDNA or gDNA derived from T cells, B-cell-depleted T cells, or PBMCs.

The germline gives CDR1 SGHRS, CDR2 YFSETQ. V was clipped by 0 bases and J by 8 bases; unmatched bases: 10. The CDR3 loop spans 16 amino acids. Under the authors' procedure: Nucleated cell counts were estimated from reference gene primer amplification. Only in-frame clones appear in the TCRdb table, and some are missing; sequencing was by immunoSEQ multiplex PCR. D and trimming come from the DNA, and the V and J calls and clone size come from that table. The sample has more than 150,000 clones, 84% seen once. The receptor was derived from a man between 18 and 29 years old with active or convalescent COVID-19. The chain combines TRBV5-1 with TRBJ1-4; 7 nucleotides align to TRBD1. The source material was peripheral blood. DNA for the CDR3: TGCGCCAGCAGCTTGGGGTCCACAGGGGAAGGAGAAAAACTGTTTTTT. Protein sequence: CASSLGSTGEGEKLFF.